This TCR beta chain stems from a study of immune heterogeneity within non-small cell lung tumors. The template for each sample was 600 ng of genomic DNA, which had been extracted from bulk tumor tissue. Several far-apart biopsies were taken per primary tumor during surgery. Newly diagnosed with untreated non-small cell lung cancer, the patients underwent curative surgery. It was a multiplex PCR that amplified TCR beta CDR3, with 32 V and 13 J primers. Each CDR3 protein gets one entry after TCRdb re-called the multiplex PCR reads with MiXCR. The data contain fewer than 25,000 distinct CDR3 sequences, about 30% of them singletons. The V and J ends lost 2 bases and 6 bases respectively, with 8 bases between them. Germline V gene lookup returns CDR1 LGHNT and CDR2 FRNRAP. This CDR3 spans 14 amino acids. Study conclusions and caveats: Identical dominant CDR3 beta clonotypes were found recurring across a patient's tumor sites, along with site-unique high-frequency clones.

This clonotype is classed as medium-sized (0.01 to 0.1%). Its target is not known. The origin of this receptor is a man between 35 and 55 years old with non-small cell lung cancer. The sequenced material came from lung tumor tissue. J is TRBJ1-6 and V is TRBV12-5; D is uncertain. The DNA of the CDR3 is TGTGCTAGTGGTTTGATGGGAGGTAATTCACCCCTCCACTTT. Its translation: CASGLMGGNSPLHF.